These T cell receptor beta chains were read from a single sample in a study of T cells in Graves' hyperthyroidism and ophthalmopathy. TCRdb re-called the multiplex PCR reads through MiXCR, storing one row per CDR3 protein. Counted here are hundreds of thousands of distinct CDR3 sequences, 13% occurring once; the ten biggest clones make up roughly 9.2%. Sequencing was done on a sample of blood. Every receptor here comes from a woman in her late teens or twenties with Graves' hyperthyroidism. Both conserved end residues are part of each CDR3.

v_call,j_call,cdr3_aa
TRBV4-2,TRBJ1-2,CASSHLRDQVGYTF
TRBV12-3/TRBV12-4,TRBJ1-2,CASTMGQIYGYTF
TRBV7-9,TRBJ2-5,CASRPGQGARDQETQYF
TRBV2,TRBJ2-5,CASSSSKGLAQETQYF
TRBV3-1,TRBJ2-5,CASSPTFQETQYF
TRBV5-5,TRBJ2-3,CASTLDPGGAMDTQYF
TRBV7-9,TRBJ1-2,CASSRGGSLSYTF
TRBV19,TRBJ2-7,CASSWGLPYEQYF
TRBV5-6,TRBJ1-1,CASSSSVAEAFF
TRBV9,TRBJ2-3,CASSVSSGTDTQYF
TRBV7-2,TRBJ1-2,CASSSPGQGAGYTF